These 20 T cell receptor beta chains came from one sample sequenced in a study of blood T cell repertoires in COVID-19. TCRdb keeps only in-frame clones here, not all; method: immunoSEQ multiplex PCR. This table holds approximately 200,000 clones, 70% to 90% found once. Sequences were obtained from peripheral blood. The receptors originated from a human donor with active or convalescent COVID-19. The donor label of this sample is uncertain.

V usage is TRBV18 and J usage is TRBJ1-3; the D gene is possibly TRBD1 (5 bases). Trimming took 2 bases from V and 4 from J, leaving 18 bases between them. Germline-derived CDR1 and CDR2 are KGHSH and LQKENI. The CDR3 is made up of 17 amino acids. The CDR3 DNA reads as TGTGCCAGCTCACCATCTCACGCAGGGAATGTGGGAAACACCATATATTTT. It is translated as CASSPSHAGNVGNTIYF.

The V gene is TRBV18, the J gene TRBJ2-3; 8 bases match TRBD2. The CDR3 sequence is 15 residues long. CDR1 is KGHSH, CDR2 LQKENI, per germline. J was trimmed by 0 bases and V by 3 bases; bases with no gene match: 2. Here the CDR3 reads CASSPSGGSTDTQYF. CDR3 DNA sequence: TGTGCCAGCTCACCGAGCGGGGGAAGCACAGATACGCAGTATTTT.

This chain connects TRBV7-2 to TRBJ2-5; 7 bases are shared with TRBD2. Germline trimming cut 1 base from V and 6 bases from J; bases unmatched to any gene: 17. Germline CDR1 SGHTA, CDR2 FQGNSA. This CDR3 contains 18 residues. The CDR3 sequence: CASSLGALGLGAGKTQYF. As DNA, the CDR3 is TGTGCCAGCAGCTTAGGGGCCCTCGGACTAGGGGCAGGGAAGACCCAGTACTTC.

CDR3 residues: CASSRVAGGRETQYF. The CDR3, as DNA: TGTGCCAGCAGTCGTGTAGCGGGAGGGAGAGAGACCCAGTACTTC. The J gene is TRBJ2-5, the V gene TRBV28; 11 bases agree with TRBD2. This CDR3 comprises 15 residues. After removal of 5 bases from V and 4 bases from J, the junction contained 6 bases not matched to a gene. From germline, CDR1 is MDHEN and CDR2 SYDVKM.

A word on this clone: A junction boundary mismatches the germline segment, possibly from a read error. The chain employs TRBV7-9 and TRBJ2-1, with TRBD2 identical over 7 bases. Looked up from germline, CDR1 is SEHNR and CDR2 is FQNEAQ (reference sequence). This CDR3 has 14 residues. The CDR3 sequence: CASCFSAGDNEQFF. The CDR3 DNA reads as TGTGCCAGCTGCTTCTCGGCGGGGGACAATGAGCAGTTCTTC.

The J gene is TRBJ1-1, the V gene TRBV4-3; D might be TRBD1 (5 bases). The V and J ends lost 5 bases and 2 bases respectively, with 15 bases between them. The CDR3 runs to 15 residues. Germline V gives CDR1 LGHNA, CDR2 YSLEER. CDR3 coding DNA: TGCGCCAGCAGCGCCTTAAGGGGAAGCAACACTGAAGCTTTCTTT. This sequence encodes CASSALRGSNTEAFF.

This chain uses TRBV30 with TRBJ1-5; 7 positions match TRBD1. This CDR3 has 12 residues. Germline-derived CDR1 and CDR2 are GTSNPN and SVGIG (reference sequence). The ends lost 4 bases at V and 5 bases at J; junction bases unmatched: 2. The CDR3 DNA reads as TGTGCCTGGAACAGGGGTCATCAGCCCCAGCATTTT. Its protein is CAWNRGHQPQHF.

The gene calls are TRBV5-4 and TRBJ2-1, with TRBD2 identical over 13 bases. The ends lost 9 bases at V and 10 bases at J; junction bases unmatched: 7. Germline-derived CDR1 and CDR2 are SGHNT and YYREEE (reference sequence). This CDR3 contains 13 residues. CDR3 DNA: TGTGCCATGAGTCCGGGACTAGCGGGGGAGCAGTTCTTC. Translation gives CAMSPGLAGEQFF.

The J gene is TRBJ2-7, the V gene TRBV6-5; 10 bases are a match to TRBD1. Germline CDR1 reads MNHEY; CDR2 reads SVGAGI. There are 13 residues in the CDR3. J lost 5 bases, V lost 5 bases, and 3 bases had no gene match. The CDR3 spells CASSPGQGHEQYF. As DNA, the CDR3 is TGTGCCAGCAGTCCGGGACAGGGGCACGAGCAGTACTTC.

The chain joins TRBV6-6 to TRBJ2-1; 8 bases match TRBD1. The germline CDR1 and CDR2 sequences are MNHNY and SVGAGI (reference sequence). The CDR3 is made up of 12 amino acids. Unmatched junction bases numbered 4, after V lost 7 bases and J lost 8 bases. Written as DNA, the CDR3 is TGTGCCAGCACGCGGACAGGGTATGAGCAGTTCTTC. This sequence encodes CASTRTGYEQFF.

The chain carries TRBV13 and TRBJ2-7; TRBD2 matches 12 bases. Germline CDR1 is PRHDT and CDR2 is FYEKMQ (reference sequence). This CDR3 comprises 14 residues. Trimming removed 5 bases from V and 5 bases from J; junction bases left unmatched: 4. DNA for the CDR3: TGTGCCAGCAGCCTAGCGGGGGGGAATGACGAGCAGTACTTC. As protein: CASSLAGGNDEQYF.

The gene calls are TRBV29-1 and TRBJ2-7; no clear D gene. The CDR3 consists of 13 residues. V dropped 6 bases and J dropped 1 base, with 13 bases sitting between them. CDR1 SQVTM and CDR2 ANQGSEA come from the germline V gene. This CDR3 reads CSVTRADSYEQYF. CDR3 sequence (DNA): TGCAGCGTGACCCGCGCGGATTCCTACGAGCAGTACTTC.

This CDR3 is CASSHGLAGGSYNEQFF. Written as DNA, the CDR3 is TGTGCCAGCAGCCACGGACTAGCGGGAGGGTCCTACAATGAGCAGTTCTTC. The chain recombines TRBV3-1 (or the pseudogene TRBV3-2) with TRBJ2-1, with 15 bases matching TRBD2. Germline CDR1 LGHDT, CDR2 YNNKEL (reference sequence). V lost 3 bases and J lost 1; bases outside the gene matches: 1. This CDR3 region has 17 residues.

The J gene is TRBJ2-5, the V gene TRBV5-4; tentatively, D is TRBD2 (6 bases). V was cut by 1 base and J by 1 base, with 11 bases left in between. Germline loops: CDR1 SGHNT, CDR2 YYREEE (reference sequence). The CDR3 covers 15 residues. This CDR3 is CASSLNSGPQETQYF. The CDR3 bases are TGTGCCAGCAGCTTGAACAGCGGGCCCCAAGAGACCCAGTACTTC.

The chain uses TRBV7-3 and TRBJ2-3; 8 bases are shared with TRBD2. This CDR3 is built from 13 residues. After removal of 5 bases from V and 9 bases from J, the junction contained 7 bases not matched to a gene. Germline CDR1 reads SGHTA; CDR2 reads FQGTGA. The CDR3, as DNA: TGTGCCAGCAGCCTGGGACTAGGCGACACGCAGTATTTT. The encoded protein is CASSLGLGDTQYF. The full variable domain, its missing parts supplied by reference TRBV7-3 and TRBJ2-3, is GAGVSQTPSNKVTEKGKYVELRCDPISGHTALYWYRQSLGQGPEFLIYFQGTGAADDSGLPNDRFFAVRPEGSVSTLKIQRTERGDSAVYLCASSLGLGDTQYFGPGTRLTVL.

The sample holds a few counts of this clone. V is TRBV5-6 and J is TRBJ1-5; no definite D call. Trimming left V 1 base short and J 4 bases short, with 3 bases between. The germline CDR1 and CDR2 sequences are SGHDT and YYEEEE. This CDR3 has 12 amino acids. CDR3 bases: TGTGCCAGCAGCTTGCAAAATCAGCCCCAGCATTTT. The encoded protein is CASSLQNQPQHF. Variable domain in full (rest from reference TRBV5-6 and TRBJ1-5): DAGVTQSPTHLIKTRGQQVTLRCSPKSGHDTVSWYQQALGQGPQFIFQYYEEEERQRGNFPDRFSGHQFPNYSSELNVNALLLGDSALYLCASSLQNQPQHFGDGTRLSIL.

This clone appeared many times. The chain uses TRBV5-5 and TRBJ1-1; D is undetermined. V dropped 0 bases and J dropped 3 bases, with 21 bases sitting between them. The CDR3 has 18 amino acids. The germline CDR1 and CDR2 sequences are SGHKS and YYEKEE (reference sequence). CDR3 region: CASSLGKVRVPRDTEAFF. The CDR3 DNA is TGTGCCAGCAGCTTGGGGAAAGTTAGGGTCCCGAGGGACACTGAAGCTTTCTTT.

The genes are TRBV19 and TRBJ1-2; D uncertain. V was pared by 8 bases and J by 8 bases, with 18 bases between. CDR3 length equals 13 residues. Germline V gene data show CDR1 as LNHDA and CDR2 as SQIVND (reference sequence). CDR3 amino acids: CASVEAGTWGYTF. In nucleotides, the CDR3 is TGTGCCAGTGTGGAGGCTGGAACTTGGGGCTACACCTTC. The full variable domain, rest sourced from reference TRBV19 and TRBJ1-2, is DGGITQSPKYLFRKEGQNVTLSCEQNLNHDAMYWYRQDPGQGLRLIYYSQIVNDFQKGDIAEGYSVSREKKESFPLTVTSAQKNPTAFYLCASVEAGTWGYTFGSGTRLTVV.

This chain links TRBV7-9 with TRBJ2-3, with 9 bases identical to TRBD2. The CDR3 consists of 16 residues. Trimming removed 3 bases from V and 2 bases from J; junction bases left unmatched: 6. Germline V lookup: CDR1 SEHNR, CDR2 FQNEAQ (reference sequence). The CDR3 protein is CASSFYGTSFTDTQYF. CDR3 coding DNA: TGTGCCAGCAGCTTTTATGGGACTAGCTTCACAGATACGCAGTATTTT.

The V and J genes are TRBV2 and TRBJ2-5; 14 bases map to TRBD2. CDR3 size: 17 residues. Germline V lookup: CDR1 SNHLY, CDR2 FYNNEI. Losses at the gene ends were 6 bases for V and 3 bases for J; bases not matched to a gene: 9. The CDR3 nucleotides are TGTGCCAGCAGGCGACTAGCGGGAGGGCTTGGGGAAGAGACCCAGTACTTC. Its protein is CASRRLAGGLGEETQYF. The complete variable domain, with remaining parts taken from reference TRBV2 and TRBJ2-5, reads EPEVTQTPSHQVTQMGQEVILRCVPISNHLYFYWYRQILGQKVEFLVSFYNNEISEKSEIFDDQFSVERPDGSNFTLKIRSTKLEDSAMYFCASRRLAGGLGEETQYFGPGTRLLVL.